The rows below give T cell receptor beta chains drawn from one sample of a study of T-cell reconstitution after alpha-beta-depleted transplantation in children. One entry per CDR3 protein, called by TCRdb with MiXCR from the PCR reads. The profile covers roughly 150,000 distinct CDR3 sequences, with around 10% appearing a single time and roughly 13% taken by the ten largest. Sequencing was performed on PBMCs, taken before TCRalphabeta/CD19-depleted stem cell transplant. These TCRs come from a boy aged 2 to 9 with acute myeloid leukemia, due to receive a stem cell transplant. The CDR3 runs from the conserved cysteine through the conserved F or W. The order of the fields is CDR3 DNA, CDR3 protein, V gene, D gene, clone size, J gene. The D gene is left open where the match is weak. Rows give clone size only sometimes, using once, few, many, or a class for an expanded clone.

cdr3_nt: TGCAGCGGCGGACCCACTGAAGCTTTCTTT; cdr3_aa: CSGGPTEAFF; v_call: TRBV29-1; d_call: .; clone_size: few; j_call: TRBJ1-1
cdr3_nt: TGTGCCAGCAGCACTCTAGCGCCCAACTACAATGAGCAGTTCTTC; cdr3_aa: CASSTLAPNYNEQFF; v_call: TRBV6-5; d_call: .; clone_size: many; j_call: TRBJ2-1
cdr3_nt: TGCGCCAGCAGTGGGGTTCCGGGTGAGGGCTACACCTTC; cdr3_aa: CASSGVPGEGYTF; v_call: TRBV5-1; d_call: .; clone_size: many; j_call: TRBJ1-2
cdr3_nt: TGTGCCGCCAACACCGTCCAAGAGACCCAGTACTTC; cdr3_aa: CAANTVQETQYF; v_call: TRBV6-1; d_call: .; clone_size: many; j_call: TRBJ2-5
cdr3_nt: TGTGCCAGCAGTTCCCCCTCCCGTTCTGGGGCCAACGTCCTGACTTTC; cdr3_aa: CASSSPSRSGANVLTF; v_call: TRBV12-3/TRBV12-4; d_call: .; clone_size: .; j_call: TRBJ2-6
cdr3_nt: TGCGCCAGCAGCTTGATGGGGGGGCGATTAAAGATCGAGACCCAGTACTTC; cdr3_aa: CASSLMGGRLKIETQYF; v_call: TRBV5-1; d_call: .; clone_size: many; j_call: TRBJ2-5
cdr3_nt: TGCAGTGCTAGGGGGGCGGCTGGTAGCGGGCTTAACCTCATCTTCGGTGAGCAGTTCTTC; cdr3_aa: CSARGAAGSGLNLIFGEQFF; v_call: TRBV20-1; d_call: .; clone_size: many; j_call: TRBJ2-1
cdr3_nt: TGCGCCAGCAGCTTGGATCTACAGACCGGGGAGCTGTTTTTT; cdr3_aa: CASSLDLQTGELFF; v_call: TRBV5-1; d_call: .; clone_size: many; j_call: TRBJ2-2
cdr3_nt: TGTGCCAGCAGACTAGGGCTCTTGGATGGCTACACCTTC; cdr3_aa: CASRLGLLDGYTF; v_call: TRBV6-5; d_call: .; clone_size: many; j_call: TRBJ1-2
cdr3_nt: TGTGCCAGCTCACCACAATCGTTAACTGCCGAAGCTTTCTTT; cdr3_aa: CASSPQSLTAEAFF; v_call: TRBV18; d_call: .; clone_size: many; j_call: TRBJ1-1
cdr3_nt: TGTGCCAGCAGCCAAGATGGCGGGGGCTTCGGGACCGGGGAGCTGTTTTTT; cdr3_aa: CASSQDGGGFGTGELFF; v_call: TRBV4-2; d_call: .; clone_size: once; j_call: TRBJ2-2
cdr3_nt: TGTGCCAGCAGGCTAACACTGGGAGGTTTGGGTGGCTACACCTTC; cdr3_aa: CASRLTLGGLGGYTF; v_call: TRBV2; d_call: .; clone_size: many; j_call: TRBJ1-2
cdr3_nt: TGTGCCAGCACACCAAAAGGCACAGATACGCAGTATTTT; cdr3_aa: CASTPKGTDTQYF; v_call: TRBV28; d_call: .; clone_size: many; j_call: TRBJ2-3
cdr3_nt: TGTGCCAGCAGCCGACAGACCTCTGGAAACACCATATATTTT; cdr3_aa: CASSRQTSGNTIYF; v_call: TRBV12-3/TRBV12-4; d_call: .; clone_size: many; j_call: TRBJ1-3
cdr3_nt: TGTGCCAGCAGCGCCCGGACAGGGGGCGAGCAGTTCTTC; cdr3_aa: CASSARTGGEQFF; v_call: TRBV7-3; d_call: TRBD1; clone_size: many; j_call: TRBJ2-1
cdr3_nt: TGTGCCAGCAGCCCTATGGAAGGGCAGGATAATGAGCAGTTCTTC; cdr3_aa: CASSPMEGQDNEQFF; v_call: TRBV7-9; d_call: .; clone_size: many; j_call: TRBJ2-1